This T cell receptor (beta chain) was retrieved from a study of blood T cell repertoires in COVID-19. Study summary: Sources were T cells, B-cell-depleted T cells, or PBMCs; the material itself was cDNA or gDNA.

The V end lost 6 bases, the J end lost 0 bases, and 13 bases lay between the germline ends. The germline V gene has CDR1 MDHEN and CDR2 SYDVKM. The CDR3 runs to 15 residues. Repertoires were generated with immunoSEQ multiplex PCR, while TCRdb's copy carries only in-frame clones and drops some. The sample shows some 120,000 clones, approximately 80% of them seen only once. This receptor was identified in a human donor in a cohort sampled during active COVID-19. Input material: peripheral blood. This chain connects TRBV28 to TRBJ2-3, with D perhaps TRBD2 (5 bases). Written as DNA, the CDR3 is TGTGCCAGCAGGACCCCGGGATTAAGCACAGATACGCAGTATTTT. As protein: CASRTPGLSTDTQYF.